These 8 T cell receptor beta chains share one sample of origin, sequenced in a study of cytomegalovirus exposure and HLA in healthy donors. It was with 60 Vbeta and 13 Jbeta primers that the PCR ran. Repertoires were generated with immunoSEQ multiplex PCR, while TCRdb's copy carries only in-frame clones and drops some. The sample shows 200,000 to 250,000 clones, approximately 68% of them seen only once. Sequences were obtained from PBMCs. These TCRs come from a woman in her thirties in good health and CMV-seronegative.

The chain combines TRBV5-1 with TRBJ2-5; D is possibly TRBD1 (6 bases). The germline V gene encodes CDR1 SGHRS and CDR2 YFSETQ. This CDR3 is built from 15 residues. V lost 4 bases to trimming and J lost 5 bases, with 18 bases between them. DNA for the CDR3: TGCGCCAGCAGCCAGGCGGGTCAACAGGGCGAGACCCAGTACTTC. This gives the protein CASSQAGQQGETQYF.

J is TRBJ1-1 and V is TRBV5-4; 10 nucleotides match TRBD1. Germline V lookup: CDR1 SGHNT, CDR2 YYREEE (reference sequence). V trimming: 4 bases; J trimming: 7 bases; junction bases outside the gene matches: 7. This CDR3 comprises 14 residues. The CDR3 protein is CASSPGQGRGEAFF. As DNA, the CDR3 is TGTGCCAGCAGCCCGGGACAGGGGAGGGGTGAAGCTTTCTTT.

V gene TRBV19 combines with J gene TRBJ1-1, with TRBD1 as a possible D gene (6 bases). This CDR3 has 14 amino acids. Trimming shortened V by 9 bases and J by 7 bases, and 21 bases separated the two germline ends. Germline lookup yields CDR1 LNHDA and CDR2 SQIVND (reference sequence). CDR3 sequence (DNA): TGTGCCAGCCGTAGGGACACAGAGAGAATTGAAGCTTTCTTT. Translating gives CASRRDTERIEAFF.

The chain carries TRBV9 and TRBJ2-3, with 9 bases lining up with TRBD2. The germline V gene encodes CDR1 SGDLS and CDR2 YYNGEE. The CDR3 has 15 residues. Germline trimming cut 0 bases from V and 1 base from J; bases unmatched to any gene: 0. CDR3 loop: CASSVVAGGTDTQYF. The CDR3 coding sequence is TGTGCCAGCAGCGTAGTAGCGGGAGGCACAGATACGCAGTATTTT. The full variable domain, with the rest looked up from reference TRBV9 and TRBJ2-3, is DSGVTQTPKHLITATGQRVTLRCSPRSGDLSVYWYQQSLDQGLQFLIQYYNGEERAKGNILERFSAQQFPDLHSELNLSSLELGDSALYFCASSVVAGGTDTQYFGPGTRLTVL.

There are a few counts of this clone. J is TRBJ2-3 and V is TRBV6-4; 7 nucleotides match TRBD2. After removal of 0 bases from V and 4 bases from J, the junction contained 4 bases not matched to a gene. Germline CDR1 MRHNA, CDR2 SNTAGT. The CDR3 covers 15 residues. The CDR3 region has the DNA TGTGCCAGCAGTGACTCGGGGGAGGGGTCAGATACGCAGTATTTT. It translates to CASSDSGEGSDTQYF.

V is TRBV9 and J is TRBJ2-1, with TRBD2 identical over 15 bases. CDR1 and CDR2 (germline): SGDLS, YYNGEE. The CDR3 extends over 16 amino acids. J gave up 9 bases and V 2 bases, and 6 bases lay outside the gene matches. CDR3 region: CASSVGLAGGPTEQFF. As DNA, the CDR3 is TGTGCCAGCAGCGTGGGACTAGCGGGAGGCCCAACTGAGCAGTTCTTC. The whole variable domain, remainder taken from reference TRBV9 and TRBJ2-1, is DSGVTQTPKHLITATGQRVTLRCSPRSGDLSVYWYQQSLDQGLQFLIQYYNGEERAKGNILERFSAQQFPDLHSELNLSSLELGDSALYFCASSVGLAGGPTEQFFGPGTRLTVL.

The CDR3 nucleotides are TGTGCCATCAGTGAGTCGGGGGGGGAGAACACTGAAGCTTTCTTT. This translates into CAISESGGENTEAFF. The chain uses TRBV10-3 and TRBJ1-1, with D possibly being TRBD1 (5 bases). Trimming left V 0 bases short and J 1 base short, with 9 bases between. Per germline, CDR1 ENHRY and CDR2 SYGVKD. This CDR3 has 15 residues.

CDR3 residues: CASSRFGQEEGHGYTF. The CDR3 nucleotides read TGTGCCAGCTCACGATTTGGACAGGAAGAAGGACATGGCTACACCTTC. The chain is built from TRBV18 and TRBJ1-2, with 7 bases matching TRBD1. Germline V gene data show CDR1 as KGHSH and CDR2 as LQKENI. The CDR3 spans 16 residues. V dropped 4 bases and J dropped 6; count of bases not matched to a gene: 14.